The entry that follows covers one T cell receptor (beta chain) sequence. Extraction of total RNA produced a minimum of 5.5 micrograms from each sample. The data were obtained in a study of blood T cells in healthy people across ages. Looked up from germline, CDR1 is MDHEN and CDR2 is SYDVKM. The CDR3 runs 14 residues. A sample-barcoded 5' primer and a J-beta primer mix were used in a second PCR of roughly 7 to 11 cycles. In TCRdb, the 5' RACE reads were re-called with MiXCR into one record per CDR3 protein. Among approximately 730,000 distinct CDR3 sequences, 50% to 65% were seen once, and the ten largest hold under 50%.

The chain uses TRBV28 and TRBJ2-4; D possibly matches TRBD1 or TRBD2 (7 bases each). The J call may not be correct, given that the DNA end is closer to TRBJ2-7. Sequenced material: blood. This receptor was taken from a man older than 75 in good health. The CDR3 is CASSFPGGDYEQYF. The CDR3 DNA is TGTGCCAGCAGTTTCCCAGGGGGGGATTACGAGCAGTACTTC.